This section outlines one T cell receptor (beta chain) sequence together with its context. Its antigen is unknown. The protocol was immunoSEQ multiplex PCR, while the TCRdb copy is restricted to in-frame clones and leaves out a portion. The sample consists of roughly 30,000 clones, about four fifths of them appearing once. The CDR3 runs 11 residues. The data originate from a study of graft-versus-host responses after intestinal transplantation. Across the whole study: Transplants given to recipients were multivisceral, liver-intestinal, or isolated intestinal. Among the recipients, all got anti-thymocyte globulin induction and then tacrolimus and steroids for about 3 years. Study results and caveats: Present in recipient marrow, GvH clones included some that appeared first in ileum or blood. HvG clone declines early post-transplant were associated with peak circulating GvH levels.

J is TRBJ2-7 and V is TRBV12-1; the table's D call TRBD2 went unverified against the DNA. TRBV12-1 is reported as a pseudogene. Sequences were derived from unstimulated CD8+ T cells sorted from spleen or lymph node cells, sampled before intestinal transplant. The source of this sequence is a human donor who received an intestinal transplant. CDR3 bases: TGTGCCAGCAGCCCCCGCTACGAGCAGTACTTC. It yields the protein CASSPRYEQYF.